Following are 8 T cell receptor beta chains from one sample sequenced in a study of blood T cells in healthy people across ages. Alongside a J-beta primer mix, a sample-barcoded 5' primer served in a second PCR lasting about 7 to 12 cycles. TCRdb itself ran the 5' RACE reads through MiXCR, one entry per CDR3 protein. The data hold about 640,000 distinct CDR3 sequences, with 25% to 35% observed a single time. Specimen: blood. The receptors originated from a woman of 80 years or more in good health.

This clonotype was seen more than once but under ten times. The CDR3 DNA reads as TGTGCCTGGAGTACCGAGCCCCTTGGGACAGAATATGGCTACACCTTC. The encoded protein is CAWSTEPLGTEYGYTF. This rearrangement joins TRBV30 to TRBJ1-2; 7 bases align to TRBD1. Germline loops: CDR1 GTSNPN, CDR2 SVGIG (reference sequence). The length of the CDR3 is 16 residues. Trimming removed 2 bases from V and 5 bases from J; junction bases left unmatched: 14.

This clonotype has a handful of counts. The V and J genes are TRBV28 and TRBJ2-5; no definite D call. The CDR3 contains 12 residues. Trimming took 5 bases from V and 7 from J, leaving 11 bases between them. Germline CDR1 and CDR2: MDHEN and SYDVKM. The CDR3, as DNA: TGTGCCAGCAGTGAGGAAATGGGGACCCAGTACTTC. This sequence encodes CASSEEMGTQYF.

This rearrangement joins TRBV2 to TRBJ1-5; 8 bases agree with TRBD1. In germline, CDR1 is SNHLY, CDR2 FYNNEI. The ends lost 8 bases at V and 7 bases at J; junction bases unmatched: 25. The CDR3 runs to 19 residues. The CDR3 DNA reads as TGTGCCAGCTCGACAGTTGGCGGGCAGGGGGCCAACGCCCTGCAGCCCCAGCATTTT. Protein product: CASSTVGGQGANALQPQHF.

The J gene is TRBJ1-5, the V gene TRBV6-1; unclear D gene. Germline V gene lookup returns CDR1 MNHNS and CDR2 SASEGT. V lost 8 bases to trimming and J lost 4 bases, with 18 bases between them. This CDR3 region has 15 residues. CDR3: CASLAEGPFNQPQHF. The DNA of the CDR3 is TGTGCCAGCCTGGCGGAGGGCCCCTTTAATCAGCCCCAGCATTTT.

Concerning this clonotype: A much larger clone is a single base away; this may be a read error. V and J are TRBV12-3 or TRBV12-4 and TRBJ2-3, with 8 bases identical to TRBD1. With V trimmed by 7 bases and J by 11 bases, 14 bases remained unmatched. CDR3 size: 14 residues. CDR3 region: CASIVGQGSGMQYF. The CDR3 DNA sequence: TGTGCCAGCATCGTAGGACAGGGATCGGGTATGCAGTATTTT.

J is TRBJ2-3 and V is TRBV7-9; maybe TRBD2 (5 bases). The germline V gene has CDR1 SEHNR and CDR2 FQNEAQ (reference sequence). Trimming pared 8 bases from V and 10 bases from J, leaving 19 bases between. The CDR3 is made up of 13 amino acids. The CDR3 sequence is CASRVGTGNAQYF. The CDR3 region has the DNA TGTGCCAGCCGAGTTGGTACGGGGAACGCGCAGTATTTT.

This clonotype was recorded at least ten times. This chain links TRBV18 with TRBJ2-5; the D gene is possibly TRBD1 (6 bases). V shed 5 bases and J shed 2 bases, with 9 bases lying between them. This CDR3 contains 13 residues. The V gene's germline CDR1 is KGHSH and CDR2 LQKENI. The CDR3 loop is CASSTGHQETQYF. DNA of the CDR3: TGTGCCAGCTCAACGGGACATCAAGAGACCCAGTACTTC. Full variable domain (remainder filled in from reference TRBV18 and TRBJ2-5): NAGVMQNPRHLVRRRGQEARLRCSPMKGHSHVYWYRQLPEEGLKFMVYLQKENIIDESGMPKERFSAEFPKEGPSILRIQQVVRGDSAAYFCASSTGHQETQYFGPGTRLLVL.

The chain employs TRBV20-1 and TRBJ2-3; D possibly uses TRBD1 or TRBD2 (5 bases each). CDR1 is DFQATT, CDR2 SNEGSKA, per germline (reference sequence). The V end lost 5 bases, the J end lost 2 bases, and 17 bases lay between the germline ends. This CDR3 comprises 15 residues. The CDR3 reads CSAGPERGSTDTQYF. The DNA for the CDR3 is TGCAGTGCTGGCCCGGAGAGGGGCTCCACAGATACGCAGTATTTT.